What follows are 27 T cell receptor beta chains derived from one specimen sequenced in a study of CD8 T cells in ankylosing spondylitis. Overall study results and limits: What appeared characteristic of ankylosing spondylitis blood was a TCR beta motif of under 10 highly homologous variants.

Their antigens are not known. TCRdb redid the calling of the 5' RACE reads with MiXCR, one entry per CDR3 protein. The data contain roughly 700,000 distinct CDR3 sequences, 19% of them singletons. The material sequenced was blood, either unsorted or a sorted T cell fraction (not recorded which). These receptors were obtained from a male donor with ankylosing spondylitis.

The count of this clonotype is one. The chain employs TRBV6-1 and TRBJ2-7; no clear D. V lost 7 bases and J lost 3, with 10 bases in between. This CDR3 comprises 12 residues. CDR1 MNHNS and CDR2 SASEGT come from the germline V gene. The CDR3 sequence: CASTLPSYEQYF. CDR3 DNA: TGTGCCAGCACACTGCCCAGCTACGAGCAGTACTTC.

This clonotype was observed at least ten times. The CDR3 loop reads CSVTEYEQYF. CDR3 coding DNA: TGCAGCGTCACTGAATACGAGCAGTACTTC. V and J are TRBV29-1 and TRBJ2-7; D unresolved. Trimming took off 6 bases at V and 4 bases at J, with 7 bases between the two ends. CDR1 SQVTM and CDR2 ANQGSEA come from the germline V gene. The CDR3 spans 10 residues.

V is TRBV28 and J is TRBJ2-7, with 8 positions matching TRBD1. Germline trimming cut 5 bases from V and 2 bases from J; bases unmatched to any gene: 11. Per germline, CDR1 MDHEN and CDR2 SYDVKM. The CDR3 runs to 16 residues. This chain's CDR3 is CASSATGGTSPYEQYF. The CDR3, as DNA: TGTGCCAGCAGTGCCACAGGGGGAACTAGCCCCTACGAGCAGTACTTC. Together with reference TRBV28 and TRBJ2-7, the CDR3 gives the full variable domain: DVKVTQSSRYLVKRTGEKVFLECVQDMDHENMFWYRQDPGLGLRLIYFSYDVKMKEKGDIPEGYSVSREKKERFSLILESASTNQTSMYLCASSATGGTSPYEQYFGPGTRLTVT.

This clonotype was counted a few times. The chain couples TRBV10-3 to TRBJ1-6; D remains ambiguous. CDR1 ENHRY and CDR2 SYGVKD come from the germline V gene. Trimming left V 6 bases short and J 3 bases short, with 9 bases between. There are 14 residues in the CDR3. This chain's CDR3 is CAISIRDYNSPLHF. In DNA form, the CDR3 reads TGTGCCATCAGCATTAGGGACTATAATTCACCCCTCCACTTT.

This chain joins TRBV11-2 and TRBJ2-5, with D possibly TRBD1 on 6 matching bases. The V and J ends lost 5 bases and 5 bases respectively, with 15 bases between them. The CDR3 sequence is 14 residues long. Germline V gene data show CDR1 as SGHAT and CDR2 as FQNNGV. CDR3 DNA: TGTGCCAGCAGCCCTAGGACAGACAGTGAGACCCAGTACTTC. This translates into CASSPRTDSETQYF.

The rearrangement joins TRBV7-3 to TRBJ2-1; 7 nucleotides align to TRBD2. The CDR3 totals 14 residues. V lost 5 bases to trimming and J lost 4 bases; unmatched junction nucleotides: 5. Germline V gives CDR1 SGHTA, CDR2 FQGTGA. In DNA form, the CDR3 reads TGTGCCAGCAGCCCAATCGGGGGGTACAATGAGCAGTTCTTC. Protein sequence: CASSPIGGYNEQFF.

V and J are TRBV10-3 and TRBJ2-1, with TRBD2 as a possible D gene (6 bases). The CDR3 covers 14 residues. V gave up 10 bases and J gave up 2 bases, with 15 bases separating them. Germline CDR1 is ENHRY and CDR2 is SYGVKD. The CDR3 sequence is CATRFSGAYNEQFF. CDR3 coding DNA: TGTGCCACCCGGTTTAGCGGAGCCTACAATGAGCAGTTCTTC.

This clonotype was observed a handful of times. The V gene is TRBV13, the J gene TRBJ1-2; TRBD1 aligns across 11 bases. V shed 5 bases and J 7 bases; nucleotides not matched to a gene: 6. The CDR3 consists of 14 residues. CDR1 and CDR2 from the germline V gene are PRHDT and FYEKMQ (reference sequence). The CDR3 nucleotides are TGTGCCAGCAGCGGGACAGGGGGAAGTGGTGGCTACACCTTC. Translation gives CASSGTGGSGGYTF.

This clonotype was counted many times. V usage is TRBV6-1 and J usage is TRBJ2-2; D might be TRBD1 (5 bases). V lost 6 bases to trimming and J lost 2 bases, with 7 bases between them. CDR1 is MNHNS and CDR2 is SASEGT in the germline V gene. The CDR3 length is 13 residues. CDR3 DNA sequence: TGTGCCAGCAGGGACACCAACACCGGGGAGCTGTTTTTT. The encoded protein is CASRDTNTGELFF.

This chain connects TRBV25-1 to TRBJ2-1, with D maybe TRBD2 (7 bases). With 2 bases removed from V and 6 bases from J, the gap between germline ends came to 14 bases. Germline assignment: CDR1 MGHDK and CDR2 SYGVNS. CDR3 length: 15 amino acids. The CDR3 sequence is CASSERGGAGNEQFF. The CDR3 bases are TGTGCCAGCAGTGAACGAGGGGGGGCCGGCAATGAGCAGTTCTTC.

Written as DNA, the CDR3 is TGTGCCAGCAGCGTAGAAGGAGCTAGCGGGAGTGAGACCCAGTACTTC. It specifies CASSVEGASGSETQYF. The gene calls are TRBV9 and TRBJ2-5; 10 bases fit TRBD2. V shed 0 bases and J 5 bases; nucleotides not matched to a gene: 7. Germline V CDR1 and CDR2: SGDLS, YYNGEE. This CDR3 contains 16 residues. Together with reference TRBV9 and TRBJ2-5, the CDR3 gives the full variable domain: DSGVTQTPKHLITATGQRVTLRCSPRSGDLSVYWYQQSLDQGLQFLIQYYNGEERAKGNILERFSAQQFPDLHSELNLSSLELGDSALYFCASSVEGASGSETQYFGPGTRLLVL.

This clonotype was counted a few times. The V call is TRBV21-1, the J call TRBJ2-3; the listed D gene, TRBD1, was not tested against the DNA. TRBV21-1 is a listed pseudogene. The CDR3 extends over 17 amino acids. CDR3 amino acids: CASSKESVRELTDTQYF. The CDR3 DNA is TGTGCCAGCAGCAAAGAGTCGGTCAGGGAGCTCACAGATACGCAGTATTTT.

The chain recombines TRBV20-1 with TRBJ2-1, with 10 positions matching TRBD2. The ends lost 0 bases at V and 6 bases at J; junction bases unmatched: 8. This CDR3 contains 16 residues. From germline, CDR1 is DFQATT and CDR2 SNEGSKA (reference sequence). The CDR3 DNA reads as TGCAGTGCTAGAGATGGTGGGACTAGCGTCTCCAATGAGCAGTTCTTC. Its translation is CSARDGGTSVSNEQFF.

This clonotype appeared many times. The chain combines TRBV5-1 with TRBJ2-1, with 8 bases identical to TRBD2. The CDR3 is 15 residues long. V shed 4 bases and J 4 bases; nucleotides not matched to a gene: 7. Germline-derived CDR1 and CDR2 are SGHRS and YFSETQ. The DNA of the CDR3 is TGCGCCAGCAGCCGGGGGGGACCCCTTTACAATGAGCAGTTCTTC. This translates into CASSRGGPLYNEQFF.

The sample holds a few counts of this clonotype. This sequence joins TRBV5-5 and TRBJ1-5; D ambiguous. This CDR3 region has 13 residues. V was clipped by 4 bases and J by 9 bases, with 14 bases between them. CDR1 is SGHKS and CDR2 is YYEKEE in the germline V gene (reference sequence). The CDR3 bases are TGTGCCAGCAGCCCCCTTAACAAAGGGCCCCAGCATTTT. It specifies CASSPLNKGPQHF.

The chain links TRBV14 to TRBJ1-2; 7 bases agree with TRBD1. The CDR3 extends over 14 amino acids. V shed 5 bases, J shed 5 bases, and the junction held 8 bases outside the gene matches. Germline V gene lookup returns CDR1 SGHDN and CDR2 FVKESK. The CDR3 DNA reads as TGTGCCAGCAGCGCCCAGGGGGGAGTTTATGGCTACACCTTC. It encodes CASSAQGGVYGYTF.

This clonotype was counted ten times or more. V is TRBV12-3 or TRBV12-4 and J is TRBJ2-3, with TRBD2 identical over 16 bases. V was clipped by 5 bases and J by 4 bases; unmatched bases: 12. The CDR3 contains 19 residues. CDR3 coding DNA: TGTGCCAGCAGTCCCCCGGGGGGACTAGCGGGAGGGTTTCCAGATACGCAGTATTTT. Protein sequence: CASSPPGGLAGGFPDTQYF.

A few counts support this clonotype. V usage is TRBV9 and J usage is TRBJ1-1; D is unresolved. V dropped 0 bases and J dropped 5 bases, with 11 bases sitting between them. This CDR3 has 14 amino acids. Germline CDR1 is SGDLS and CDR2 is YYNGEE. The CDR3 DNA follows: TGTGCCAGCAGCGTAGCCCCTGCCGAAACTGAAGCTTTCTTT. It yields the protein CASSVAPAETEAFF. Supplemented by reference TRBV9 and TRBJ1-1, the full variable domain reads DSGVTQTPKHLITATGQRVTLRCSPRSGDLSVYWYQQSLDQGLQFLIQYYNGEERAKGNILERFSAQQFPDLHSELNLSSLELGDSALYFCASSVAPAETEAFFGQGTRLTVV.

This clonotype has only a few counts. The chain employs TRBV7-9 and TRBJ2-1, with D unresolved. V was cut by 2 bases and J by 6 bases, with 8 bases left in between. The CDR3 has 13 amino acids. Germline V CDR1 and CDR2: SEHNR, FQNEAQ (reference sequence). This chain's CDR3 is CASSLPGINEQFF. CDR3 bases: TGTGCCAGCAGCTTACCAGGAATCAATGAGCAGTTCTTC.

In its sample, this clonotype was seen a few times. The J gene is TRBJ2-7, the V gene TRBV4-3, with 7 bases fitting TRBD1. Germline assignment: CDR1 LGHNA and CDR2 YSLEER. V trimming: 1 base; J trimming: 0 bases; junction bases outside the gene matches: 3. The CDR3 consists of 15 residues. The DNA of the CDR3 is TGCGCCAGCAGCCAAGGACAGGGCCTCTCCTACGAGCAGTACTTC. Residues: CASSQGQGLSYEQYF.

The chain carries TRBV5-1 and TRBJ2-7; D gene ambiguous. The V and J ends lost 0 bases and 1 base respectively, with 11 bases between them. This CDR3 region has 15 residues. Germline V gene data show CDR1 as SGHRS and CDR2 as YFSETQ. CDR3 DNA: TGCGCCAGCAGCTTGGGGGCCGACCGATCCTACGAGCAGTACTTC. This encodes CASSLGADRSYEQYF.

The rearrangement joins TRBV29-1 to TRBJ1-1; no reliable D call. Trimming removed 5 bases from V and 2 bases from J, with 9 bases in between. This CDR3 is 12 amino acids long. Germline V gene sequence: CDR1 SQVTM, CDR2 ANQGSEA. In DNA form, the CDR3 reads TGCAGCGTTCTCAGAATTAACACTGAAGCTTTCTTT. Translation gives CSVLRINTEAFF.

The chain recombines TRBV7-3 with TRBJ2-1, with 9 bases aligning to TRBD2. Per the germline V gene, CDR1 is SGHTA and CDR2 is FQGTGA. The ends lost 5 bases at V and 4 bases at J; junction bases unmatched: 12. The CDR3 extends over 17 amino acids. This CDR3 reads CASSPTSGGIVYNEQFF. CDR3 DNA sequence: TGTGCCAGCAGCCCCACCAGCGGGGGGATTGTTTACAATGAGCAGTTCTTC.

The chain combines TRBV3-1 with TRBJ1-6, with TRBD1 as a possible D gene (5 bases). The V gene's germline CDR1 is LGHDT and CDR2 YNNKEL (reference sequence). V lost 5 bases to trimming and J lost 8 bases, with 7 bases between them. The CDR3 is 12 amino acids. CDR3 DNA: TGTGCCAGCAGCGACAGAGATTCACCCCTCCACTTT. It codes for CASSDRDSPLHF.

This clonotype was seen only a few times. The chain employs TRBV6-5 and TRBJ2-7, with no clear D. This CDR3 comprises 14 residues. Trimming took 0 bases from V and 4 from J, leaving 10 bases between them. From germline, CDR1 is MNHEY and CDR2 SVGAGI. The CDR3 is CASSYSSPGYEQYF. The DNA for the CDR3 is TGTGCCAGCAGTTACTCGAGCCCAGGTTACGAGCAGTACTTC.

In the case of this clonotype: The DNA is left out, because the CDR3 cannot be placed on it with certainty; the CDR3 is given as TCRdb lists it. The J gene is TRBJ1-4, the V gene TRBV7-3; the table's D gene call, TRBD1, was not cross checked with the DNA. The CDR3 contains 16 residues when both ends are counted. Germline CDR1 is SGHTA and CDR2 is FQGTGA. CDR3 region: CASSLYPTTPSKNCFF.

The V call is TRBV12-3 or TRBV12-4, the J call TRBJ2-5; D is tentatively TRBD1 or TRBD2 (5 bases each). The CDR3 extends over 15 amino acids. V lost 3 bases, J lost 1 base, and 12 bases lay in between. The CDR3 DNA follows: TGTGCCAGCAGTTTGGTTGGGGGAACCCAAGAGACCCAGTACTTC. Translation: CASSLVGGTQETQYF.